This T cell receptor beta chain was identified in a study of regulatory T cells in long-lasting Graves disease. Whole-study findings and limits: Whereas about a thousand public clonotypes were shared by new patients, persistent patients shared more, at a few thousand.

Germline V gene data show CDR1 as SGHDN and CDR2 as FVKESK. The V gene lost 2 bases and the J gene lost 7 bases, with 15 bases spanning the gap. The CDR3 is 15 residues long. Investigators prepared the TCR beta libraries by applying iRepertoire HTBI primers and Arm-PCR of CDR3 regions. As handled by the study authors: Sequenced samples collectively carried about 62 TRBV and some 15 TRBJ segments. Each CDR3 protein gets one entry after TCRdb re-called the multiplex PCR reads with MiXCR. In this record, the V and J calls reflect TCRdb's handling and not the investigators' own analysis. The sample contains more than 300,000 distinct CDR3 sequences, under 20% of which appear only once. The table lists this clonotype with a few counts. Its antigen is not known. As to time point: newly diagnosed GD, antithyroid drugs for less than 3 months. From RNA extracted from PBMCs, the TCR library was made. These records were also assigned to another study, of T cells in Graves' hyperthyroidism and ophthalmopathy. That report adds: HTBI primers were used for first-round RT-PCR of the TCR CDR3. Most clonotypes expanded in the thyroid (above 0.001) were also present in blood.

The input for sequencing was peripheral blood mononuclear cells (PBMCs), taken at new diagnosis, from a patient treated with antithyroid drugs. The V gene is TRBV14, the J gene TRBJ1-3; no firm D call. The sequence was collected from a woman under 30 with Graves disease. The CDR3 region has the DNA TGTGCCAGCAGCCAAAGGACTTATAATGTGAACACCATATATTTT. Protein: CASSQRTYNVNTIYF.